This T cell receptor (beta chain) was captured in a study of shared clonotypes between healthy human individuals. Germline values: CDR1 MNHNY, CDR2 SVGAGI (reference sequence). This CDR3 is 10 amino acids long. Deletions cut 4 bases from V and 6 bases from J, with 3 bases between. About this clone itself: The antigen is unknown.

Selected positively for CCR7 and CD45RO-negative, naive CD8 cells excluded terminally differentiated effector memory CD45RA+ cells. Study conclusions and caveats: The donor pool, a small one, limited the genetic and exposure-history diversity represented. Investigators collected only blood, and repertoires in tissues likely differ.

Sequencing used immunoSEQ multiplex PCR; TCRdb keeps in-frame clones, though not all of them. The data show over 2 million clones, with approximately 95% seen just once and about 1.1% held by the top ten. This TCR was recovered from a man between 18 and 35 years old in good health. Material for sequencing was naive CD8+ T cells sorted from blood. The rearrangement uses TRBV6-6 and TRBJ1-2; D is ambiguous. Here the CDR3 reads CASSWDGYTF. The CDR3 DNA is TGTGCCAGCAGTTGGGATGGCTACACCTTC.